This T cell receptor beta chain was identified during a study of shared clonotypes between healthy human individuals. Study findings and constraints: In having few donors, the study represented limited genetic and exposure-history diversity.

For this clone: What it binds is not known.

This CDR3 has 14 amino acids. The germline CDR1 and CDR2 sequences are MNHEY and SMNVEV (reference sequence). The V end lost 6 bases, the J end lost 1 base, and 13 bases lay between the germline ends. Sorted subsets were amplified in replicate PCRs using about 200 ng DNA, about 30,000 T cell genomes. Assay used: immunoSEQ multiplex PCR; TCRdb lists only in-frame clones, some missing. The data contain roughly 1 million clones, about 80% of them singletons. This TCR was recovered from a man between 18 and 35 years old in good health. Some clones in this sample may be carry-over from other donors' samples. Material for sequencing was memory CD4+ T cells from PBMCs. The sample's subset: CD45RA-negative fraction. The chain combines TRBV27 with TRBJ2-7; perhaps TRBD1 as D (6 bases). The CDR3 protein is CASRDSLPSYEQYF. The CDR3, as DNA: TGTGCCAGCAGGGACAGCCTCCCTTCCTACGAGCAGTACTTC.